The entry below gives a single T cell receptor beta chain sequence along with its context. The antigen is undetermined. The entry originates in a study of OX40 agonist ivuxolimab in advanced cancers. Findings of the study overall: Partial responders at 0.1-3.0 mg/kg showed near-lowest clonal expansion. On average, CD8+ T cells had more expanded clones than CD4+.

This table comes from immunoSEQ multiplex PCR, and its TCRdb copy is limited to in-frame clones, with some not included. Counted here are around 63,000 clones, 79% occurring once; the ten biggest clones make up around 9.9%. V shed 1 base and J shed 7 bases, with 14 bases lying between them. CDR1 is LGHNA, CDR2 YSLEER, per germline. This CDR3 is 14 amino acids long. The receptor was derived from an adult with an advanced solid tumor such as melanoma, head and neck, liver or kidney cancer. The sample here was CD4+ or CD8+ T cells sorted from blood, taken in a trial of the OX40 agonist ivuxolimab. The chain has TRBV4-3 and TRBJ2-7; D perhaps matches TRBD2 (5 bases). CDR3 nucleotides: TGCGCCAGCAGCCAAGGTAGCGTTATCTCGGAGCAGTACTTC. Translating gives CASSQGSVISEQYF.